The 29 T cell receptor beta chains reported below all come from one sample, sequenced in a study of early T cells in non-severe SARS-CoV-2 infection. TCRdb ran MiXCR on the 5' RACE reads and lists one entry per CDR3 protein. In the table there are 95,000 to 100,000 distinct CDR3 sequences, approximately 9.9% of which are singletons. The sample consisted of whole blood. The source of these receptors is an adult who was a healthcare worker with PCR-confirmed SARS-CoV-2 infection or an uninfected control (not recorded which).

The J gene is TRBJ1-3, the V gene TRBV6-6, with TRBD1 matching 7 bases. The CDR3 has 17 amino acids. Germline values: CDR1 MNHNY, CDR2 SVGAGI (reference sequence). Trimming took 6 bases from V and 2 from J; bases not matched to a gene: 13. The CDR3 DNA reads TGTGCCAGCAGGAAATCGGAGTTGACAGGGACTGGAAACACCATATATTTT. This sequence encodes CASRKSELTGTGNTIYF.

This clonotype was recorded many times. The chain joins TRBV18 to TRBJ1-5; D unclear. V gave up 6 bases and J gave up 1 base, with 19 bases separating them. CDR1 and CDR2 from the germline V gene are KGHSH and LQKENI. The CDR3 length is 17 residues. In nucleotides, the CDR3 is TGTGCCAGCTCCCCTCTGTGGAATCCGTACAGCAATCAGCCCCAGCATTTT. Translating gives CASSPLWNPYSNQPQHF.

The CDR3 DNA reads as TGTGCCTCCCGGACGGAACAAGAGACCCAGTACTTC. Residues: CASRTEQETQYF. The J gene is TRBJ2-5, the V gene TRBV9; D unclear. Germline CDR1 SGDLS, CDR2 YYNGEE. V dropped 10 bases and J dropped 2 bases, with 12 bases sitting between them. This CDR3 spans 12 amino acids. Combining the CDR3 with reference TRBV9 and TRBJ2-5 gives the whole variable domain DSGVTQTPKHLITATGQRVTLRCSPRSGDLSVYWYQQSLDQGLQFLIQYYNGEERAKGNILERFSAQQFPDLHSELNLSSLELGDSALYFCASRTEQETQYFGPGTRLLVL.

V gene TRBV7-3 combines with J gene TRBJ1-1, with D perhaps matching TRBD1 (5 bases). The CDR3 contains 14 residues. Trimming shortened V by 6 bases and J by 4 bases, and 15 bases separated the two germline ends. CDR1 is SGHTA and CDR2 is FQGTGA in the germline V gene. CDR3 residues: CASSRMSGGTEAFF. DNA for the CDR3: TGTGCCAGCAGTCGTATGTCGGGGGGCACTGAAGCTTTCTTT.

This clonotype was picked up many times. The chain combines TRBV25-1 with TRBJ1-2; no clear D. The CDR3 has 13 residues. Germline V lookup: CDR1 MGHDK, CDR2 SYGVNS. V lost 3 bases and J 7 bases, leaving 12 bases between the germline ends. This CDR3 is CASSDEKEAGYTF. CDR3 in DNA: TGTGCCAGCAGTGATGAAAAAGAGGCTGGCTACACCTTC.

This clonotype was seen only a few times. The germline gene is not matched at one end of the junction; a read error may be the cause. The rearrangement links TRBV9 to TRBJ2-5; 12 bases match TRBD2. The CDR3 loop spans 16 amino acids. The V gene's germline CDR1 is SGDLS and CDR2 YYNGEE. CDR3: CASSVATSGGQGTQYF. The CDR3, as DNA: TGTGCCAGCAGCGTAGCGACTAGCGGGGGCCAAGGGACCCAGTACTTC.

This clonotype turned up a few times. This CDR3 reads CASSVGALNTEAFF. The DNA of the CDR3 is TGTGCCAGCAGCGTAGGGGCACTGAACACTGAAGCTTTCTTT. The rearrangement uses TRBV7-9 and TRBJ1-1; D possibly corresponds to TRBD1 (5 bases). Trimming left V 5 bases short and J 0 bases short, with 10 bases between. Germline V CDR1 and CDR2: SEHNR, FQNEAQ (reference sequence). CDR3 length equals 14 residues. The whole variable domain, remainder taken from reference TRBV7-9 and TRBJ1-1, is DTGVSQNPRHKITKRGQNVTFRCDPISEHNRLYWYRQTLGQGPEFLTYFQNEAQLEKSRLLSDRFSAERPKGSFSTLEIQRTEQGDSAMYLCASSVGALNTEAFFGQGTRLTVV.

This clonotype was counted ten times or more. The chain employs TRBV30 and TRBJ2-7; tentatively, D is TRBD1 (7 bases). The CDR3 spans 13 residues. Germline lookup yields CDR1 GTSNPN and CDR2 SVGIG (reference sequence). V was pared by 5 bases and J by 7 bases, with 18 bases between. The DNA for the CDR3 is TGTGCCTGGGCAGGGGGAGGCCCGAGGGAGCAGTACTTC. Its translation is CAWAGGGPREQYF. Drawing the rest from reference TRBV30 and TRBJ2-7, the complete variable domain is SQTIHQWPATLVQPVGSPLSLECTVEGTSNPNLYWYRQAAGRGLQLLFYSVGIGQISSEVPQNLSASRPQDRQFILSSKKLLLSDSGFYLCAWAGGGPREQYFGPGTRLTVT.

This chain joins TRBV7-2 and TRBJ1-5, with D uncertain. The CDR3 loop spans 14 amino acids. CDR1 and CDR2 (germline): SGHTA, FQGNSA. The ends were cut back, 5 bases at V and 2 bases at J, with 10 bases in the middle. The DNA for the CDR3 is TGTGCCAGCAGCCTAGTCAGCCGCAATCAGCCCCAGCATTTT. It codes for CASSLVSRNQPQHF.

J is TRBJ1-1 and V is TRBV20-1; D perhaps matches TRBD1 (6 bases). Germline lookup yields CDR1 DFQATT and CDR2 SNEGSKA (reference sequence). V shed 0 bases and J shed 4 bases, with 12 bases lying between them. The CDR3 has 14 residues. The CDR3 bases are TGCAGTGCTAGAGATAAGGGCAGGGGCACTGAAGCTTTCTTT. This codes for CSARDKGRGTEAFF.

In its sample, this clonotype was seen many times. The rearrangement joins TRBV2 to TRBJ2-3, with D possibly matching TRBD2 (6 bases). The CDR3 length is 14 residues. The germline CDR1 and CDR2 sequences are SNHLY and FYNNEI. The V gene lost 6 bases and the J gene lost 0 bases, with 10 bases spanning the gap. The CDR3 reads CASRRGTSTDTQYF. As DNA, the CDR3 is TGTGCCAGCAGGAGAGGGACTAGCACAGATACGCAGTATTTT. Full variable domain (remainder filled in from reference TRBV2 and TRBJ2-3): EPEVTQTPSHQVTQMGQEVILRCVPISNHLYFYWYRQILGQKVEFLVSFYNNEISEKSEIFDDQFSVERPDGSNFTLKIRSTKLEDSAMYFCASRRGTSTDTQYFGPGTRLTVL.

Concerning this clonotype: A much larger clone differs from this one at a single base, so this may be a read error. This chain connects TRBV18 to TRBJ2-3, with TRBD2 identical over 7 bases. The CDR3 has 15 amino acids. With V trimmed by 1 base and J by 2 bases, 3 bases remained unmatched. Germline CDR1 reads KGHSH; CDR2 reads LQKENI. CDR3 amino acids: CASSPRAGDTDTQYF. The CDR3 bases are TGTGCCAGCTCACCACGCGCGGGGGACACAGATACGCAGTATTTT.

J is TRBJ2-4 and V is TRBV28, with D maybe TRBD1 (5 bases). CDR3 length: 15 amino acids. CDR1 is MDHEN, CDR2 SYDVKM, per germline. The germline V and J ends were trimmed by 1 base and 0 bases, with 7 bases remaining between them. CDR3: CASSLSGLAKNIQYF. For the CDR3, the DNA is TGTGCCAGCAGTTTATCAGGGCTAGCCAAAAACATTCAGTACTTC.

This clonotype has more than one count but fewer than ten. The genes are TRBV20-1 and TRBJ2-7; a possible D gene is TRBD1 (6 bases). This CDR3 contains 14 residues. Deletions cut 5 bases from V and 2 bases from J, with 16 bases between. The germline V gene encodes CDR1 DFQATT and CDR2 SNEGSKA (reference sequence). CDR3 DNA sequence: TGCAGTGCTCCGAGGACAGACGACCCCTACGAGCAGTACTTC. Encoded protein: CSAPRTDDPYEQYF.

The CDR3 nucleotides are TGTGCCAGCAGCGTAGACCCCAGCGGGGGGGATGGAGATACGCAGTATTTT. This codes for CASSVDPSGGDGDTQYF. The rearrangement joins TRBV9 to TRBJ2-3; 10 bases fit TRBD2. The germline V gene has CDR1 SGDLS and CDR2 YYNGEE. The CDR3 runs to 17 residues. Trimming at V came to 0 bases and at J to 5 bases, leaving 9 bases not matched to a gene.

The chain is built from TRBV6-5 and TRBJ1-1; D unresolved. Looked up from germline, CDR1 is MNHEY and CDR2 is SVGAGI. The CDR3 is 11 residues long. V was trimmed by 6 bases and J by 6 bases, leaving 8 bases between them. The CDR3 here is CASRKASEAFF. In nucleotides, the CDR3 is TGTGCCAGCAGGAAGGCCTCTGAAGCTTTCTTT.

The V gene is TRBV20-1, the J gene TRBJ2-2; D uncertain. V gave up 2 bases and J gave up 0 bases, with 10 bases separating them. Germline lookup yields CDR1 DFQATT and CDR2 SNEGSKA (reference sequence). This CDR3 has 15 residues. CDR3 residues: CSARFVAPNTGELFF. The CDR3 nucleotides are TGCAGTGCTAGATTCGTGGCACCGAACACCGGGGAGCTGTTTTTT.

This clonotype appeared a few times. The V gene is TRBV7-6, the J gene TRBJ2-7; 9 bases line up with TRBD1. CDR3 length: 14 amino acids. With V trimmed by 5 bases and J by 2 bases, 4 bases remained unmatched. CDR1 and CDR2 (germline): SGHVS, FNYEAQ. CDR3 DNA: TGTGCCAGCAGCCAGCGGGACAGGGCCTACGAGCAGTACTTC. It yields the protein CASSQRDRAYEQYF.

This clonotype was counted only a few times. The chain uses TRBV11-2 and TRBJ2-5; D could derive from TRBD1 or TRBD2 (6 bases each). Looked up from germline, CDR1 is SGHAT and CDR2 is FQNNGV. The CDR3 spans 17 residues. V was clipped by 5 bases and J by 4 bases, with 23 bases between them. The CDR3 sequence: CASSTHIGTRGRETQYF. CDR3 bases: TGTGCCAGCAGCACCCATATCGGGACTCGGGGGCGAGAGACCCAGTACTTC. Full variable domain (rest looked up from reference TRBV11-2 and TRBJ2-5): EAGVAQSPRYKIIEKRQSVAFWCNPISGHATLYWYQQILGQGPKLLIQFQNNGVVDDSQLPKDRFSAERLKGVDSTLKIQPAKLEDSAVYLCASSTHIGTRGRETQYFGPGTRLLVL.

There are a few counts of this clonotype. The chain carries TRBV7-3 and TRBJ1-1; no clear D. Germline loops: CDR1 SGHTA, CDR2 FQGTGA. The germline V and J ends were trimmed by 2 bases and 1 base, with 20 bases remaining between them. This CDR3 region has 18 residues. CDR3 sequence reads: CASSLSAVRRGSNTEAFF. The CDR3, as DNA: TGTGCCAGCAGCTTATCCGCTGTTCGGCGCGGCTCGAACACTGAAGCTTTCTTT.

The table lists this clonotype with a few counts. The V call is TRBV20-1, the J call TRBJ2-7; D remains unclear. Germline V gene data show CDR1 as DFQATT and CDR2 as SNEGSKA (reference sequence). The length of the CDR3 is 10 residues. In nucleotides, the CDR3 is TGCGCAATATACGGTTACGAGCAGTACTTC. It yields the protein CAIYGYEQYF.

The chain recombines TRBV20-1 with TRBJ2-2; 9 bases map to TRBD2. Germline V gives CDR1 DFQATT, CDR2 SNEGSKA (reference sequence). The junction had 5 bases not matched to a gene; V was cut back by 1 base and J by 2 bases. The CDR3 is 16 residues long. The CDR3: CSARGRAGGNTGELFF. The CDR3 DNA sequence: TGCAGTGCTAGAGGGCGAGCGGGAGGCAACACCGGGGAGCTGTTTTTT.

This clonotype was seen a few times. This sequence joins TRBV10-2 and TRBJ1-1, with 8 bases that match TRBD1. CDR3 length: 17 residues. The V gene end was trimmed by 2 bases and the J gene end by 2 bases; junction bases not matched to a gene: 10. Germline V CDR1 and CDR2: WSHSY, SAAADI. CDR3 sequence (DNA): TGCGCCAGCAGTGAGCCTGGACAGGGTGGAATAAACACTGAAGCTTTCTTT. Amino acids: CASSEPGQGGINTEAFF.

This clonotype was observed a few times. The J gene is TRBJ2-7, the V gene TRBV5-1; D is unresolved. The CDR3 is made up of 12 amino acids. With 3 bases removed from V and 4 bases from J, the gap between germline ends came to 8 bases. Germline values: CDR1 SGHRS, CDR2 YFSETQ. The CDR3 is CASSSREYEQYF. The CDR3 DNA is TGCGCCAGCAGCTCCCGCGAATACGAGCAGTACTTC.

The chain is built from TRBV7-3 and TRBJ1-1; D uncertain. The V gene lost 1 base and the J gene lost 1 base, with 7 bases spanning the gap. Looked up from germline, CDR1 is SGHTA and CDR2 is FQGTGA. This CDR3 contains 14 residues. The CDR3 here is CASSLSPRNTEAFF. The CDR3 DNA reads TGTGCCAGCAGCTTAAGCCCCAGGAACACTGAAGCTTTCTTT.

The chain carries TRBV6-4 and TRBJ1-1; D possibly corresponds to TRBD1 (5 bases). From germline, CDR1 is MRHNA and CDR2 SNTAGT. The CDR3 spans 14 residues. The V gene lost 7 bases and the J gene lost 5 bases, with 17 bases spanning the gap. CDR3 residues: CASTREFGGTEAFF. As DNA, the CDR3 is TGTGCCAGCACTCGAGAATTCGGGGGGACTGAAGCTTTCTTT.

This clonotype was seen at least ten times. The chain links TRBV5-1 to TRBJ2-4; no definite D call. CDR1 and CDR2 (germline): SGHRS, YFSETQ. V gave up 0 bases and J gave up 0 bases, with 7 bases separating them. The CDR3 runs 15 residues. CDR3 nucleotide sequence: TGCGCCAGCAGCTTGGGACCGGTAGCCAAAAACATTCAGTACTTC. This sequence encodes CASSLGPVAKNIQYF. Combining the CDR3 with reference TRBV5-1 and TRBJ2-4 gives the whole variable domain KAGVTQTPRYLIKTRGQQVTLSCSPISGHRSVSWYQQTPGQGLQFLFEYFSETQRNKGNFPGRFSGRQFSNSRSEMNVSTLELGDSALYLCASSLGPVAKNIQYFGAGTRLSVL.

Points on this clonotype: A much more abundant neighbour one base away suggests this may be a read error. The chain uses TRBV6-5 and TRBJ1-4, with a possible D match to TRBD1 (6 bases). The germline gives CDR1 MNHEY, CDR2 SVGAGI. The CDR3 covers 15 residues. The V end was cut by 2 bases, the J end by 8 bases, with 15 bases between. The CDR3 coding sequence is TGTGCCAGCAGTTACAGCTGGGGGCGATGGGAAAAACTGTTTTTT. Its translation is CASSYSWGRWEKLFF.

The rearrangement joins TRBV18 to TRBJ1-1, with 11 bases lining up with TRBD1. V was pared by 3 bases and J by 1 base, with 1 base of the junction left unmatched. This CDR3 spans 15 amino acids. In germline, CDR1 is KGHSH, CDR2 LQKENI. The CDR3 DNA reads as TGTGCCAGCTCACCCGGACAGGGGGCGAACACTGAAGCTTTCTTT. The encoded protein is CASSPGQGANTEAFF.